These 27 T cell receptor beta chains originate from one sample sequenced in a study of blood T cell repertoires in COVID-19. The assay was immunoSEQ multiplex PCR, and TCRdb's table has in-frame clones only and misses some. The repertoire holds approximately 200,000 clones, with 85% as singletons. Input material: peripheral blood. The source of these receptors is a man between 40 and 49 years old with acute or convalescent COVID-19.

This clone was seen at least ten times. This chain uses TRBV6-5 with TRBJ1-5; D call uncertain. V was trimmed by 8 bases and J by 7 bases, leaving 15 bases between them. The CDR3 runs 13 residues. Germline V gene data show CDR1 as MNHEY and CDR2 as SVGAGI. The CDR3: CASEGGRKQPQHF. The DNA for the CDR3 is TGTGCCAGCGAAGGAGGGAGGAAACAGCCCCAGCATTTT.

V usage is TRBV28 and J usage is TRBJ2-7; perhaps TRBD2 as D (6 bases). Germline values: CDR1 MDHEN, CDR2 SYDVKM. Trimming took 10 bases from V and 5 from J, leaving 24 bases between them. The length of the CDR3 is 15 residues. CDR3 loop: CATPGVRRRLNEQYF. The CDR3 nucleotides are TGTGCCACCCCGGGGGTAAGACGGAGGCTTAACGAGCAGTACTTC.

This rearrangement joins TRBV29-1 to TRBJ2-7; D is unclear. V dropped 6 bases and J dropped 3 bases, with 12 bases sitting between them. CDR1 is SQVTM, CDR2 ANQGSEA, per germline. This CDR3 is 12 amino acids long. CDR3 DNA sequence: TGCAGCGTCAACGCCCAGGACTACGAGCAGTACTTC. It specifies CSVNAQDYEQYF.

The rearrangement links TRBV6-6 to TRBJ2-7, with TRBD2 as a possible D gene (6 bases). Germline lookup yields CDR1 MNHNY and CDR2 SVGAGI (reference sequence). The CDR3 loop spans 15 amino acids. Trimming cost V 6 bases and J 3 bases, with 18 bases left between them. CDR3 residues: CASRYSGDFLYEQYF. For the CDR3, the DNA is TGTGCCAGCAGATATTCCGGGGACTTCCTCTACGAGCAGTACTTC.

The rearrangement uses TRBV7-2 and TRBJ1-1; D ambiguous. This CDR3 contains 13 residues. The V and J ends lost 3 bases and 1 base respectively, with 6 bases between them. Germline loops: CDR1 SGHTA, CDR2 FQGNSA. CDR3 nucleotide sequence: TGTGCCAGCAGCTTGGGCCAGAACACTGAAGCTTTCTTT. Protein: CASSLGQNTEAFF.

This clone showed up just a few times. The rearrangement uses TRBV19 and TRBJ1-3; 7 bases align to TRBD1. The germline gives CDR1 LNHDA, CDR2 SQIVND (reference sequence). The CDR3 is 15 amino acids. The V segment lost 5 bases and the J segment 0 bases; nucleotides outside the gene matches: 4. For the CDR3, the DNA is TGTGCCAGTAGTGGACAGGCAAGCTCTGGAAACACCATATATTTT. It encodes CASSGQASSGNTIYF.

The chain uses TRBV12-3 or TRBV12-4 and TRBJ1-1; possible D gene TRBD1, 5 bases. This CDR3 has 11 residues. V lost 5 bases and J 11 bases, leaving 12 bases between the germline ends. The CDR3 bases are TGTGCCAGCAGTCTTGCGGGACGGGCTTTCTTT. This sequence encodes CASSLAGRAFF.

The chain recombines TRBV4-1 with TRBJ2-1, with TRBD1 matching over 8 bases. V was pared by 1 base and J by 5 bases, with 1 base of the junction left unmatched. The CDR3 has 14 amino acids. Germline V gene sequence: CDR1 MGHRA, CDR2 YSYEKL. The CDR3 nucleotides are TGCGCCAGCAGCCAAGGGACAGGGAACAATGAGCAGTTCTTC. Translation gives CASSQGTGNNEQFF.

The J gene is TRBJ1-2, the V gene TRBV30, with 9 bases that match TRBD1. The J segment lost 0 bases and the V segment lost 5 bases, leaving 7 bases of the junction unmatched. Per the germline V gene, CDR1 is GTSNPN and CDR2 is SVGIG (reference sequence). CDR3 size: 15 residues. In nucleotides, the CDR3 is TGTGCCTGGGACACCGGGACAGGGTCTAACTATGGCTACACCTTC. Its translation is CAWDTGTGSNYGYTF. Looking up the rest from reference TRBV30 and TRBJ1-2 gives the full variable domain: SQTIHQWPATLVQPVGSPLSLECTVEGTSNPNLYWYRQAAGRGLQLLFYSVGIGQISSEVPQNLSASRPQDRQFILSSKKLLLSDSGFYLCAWDTGTGSNYGYTFGSGTRLTVV.

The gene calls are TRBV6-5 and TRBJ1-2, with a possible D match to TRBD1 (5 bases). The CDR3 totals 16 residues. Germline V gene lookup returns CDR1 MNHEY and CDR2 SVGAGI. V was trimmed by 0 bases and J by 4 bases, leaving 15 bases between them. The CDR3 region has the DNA TGTGCCAGCAGTTACTCTGGAGGGGAGGGGACCTATGGCTACACCTTC. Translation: CASSYSGGEGTYGYTF.

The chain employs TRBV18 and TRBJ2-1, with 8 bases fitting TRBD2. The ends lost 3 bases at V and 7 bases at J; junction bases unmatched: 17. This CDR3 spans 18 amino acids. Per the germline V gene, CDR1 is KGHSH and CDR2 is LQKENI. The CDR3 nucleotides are TGTGCCAGCTCACCCCGGAGCAGCCGAGGGGCGGGGGGTAATGAGCAGTTCTTC. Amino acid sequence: CASSPRSSRGAGGNEQFF.

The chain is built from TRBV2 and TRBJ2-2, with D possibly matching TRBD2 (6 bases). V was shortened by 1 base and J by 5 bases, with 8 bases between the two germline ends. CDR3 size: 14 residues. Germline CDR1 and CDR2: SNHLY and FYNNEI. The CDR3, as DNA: TGTGCCAGCAGTGAAGGGGCGGGAACCGGGGAGCTGTTTTTT. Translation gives CASSEGAGTGELFF.

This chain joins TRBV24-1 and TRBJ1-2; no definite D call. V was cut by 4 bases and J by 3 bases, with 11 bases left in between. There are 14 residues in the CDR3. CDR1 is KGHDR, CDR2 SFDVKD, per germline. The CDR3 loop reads CATSDSFRDYGYTF. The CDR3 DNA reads TGTGCCACCAGTGACTCCTTTCGGGACTATGGCTACACCTTC.

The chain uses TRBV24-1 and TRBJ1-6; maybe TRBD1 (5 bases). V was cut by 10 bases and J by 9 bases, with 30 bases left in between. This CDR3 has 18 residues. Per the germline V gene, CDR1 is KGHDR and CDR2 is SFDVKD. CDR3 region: CATGAGRDRSFRSSPLHF. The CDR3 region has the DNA TGTGCCACTGGGGCGGGGAGAGATAGGAGTTTTCGCAGTTCACCCCTCCACTTT.

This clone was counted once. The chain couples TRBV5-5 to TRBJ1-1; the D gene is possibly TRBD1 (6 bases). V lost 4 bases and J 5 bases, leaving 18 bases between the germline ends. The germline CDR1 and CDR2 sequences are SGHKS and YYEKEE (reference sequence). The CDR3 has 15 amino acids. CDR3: CASSLISRGTTEAFF. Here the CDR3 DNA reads TGTGCCAGCAGCCTGATCTCGAGGGGGACGACTGAAGCTTTCTTT.

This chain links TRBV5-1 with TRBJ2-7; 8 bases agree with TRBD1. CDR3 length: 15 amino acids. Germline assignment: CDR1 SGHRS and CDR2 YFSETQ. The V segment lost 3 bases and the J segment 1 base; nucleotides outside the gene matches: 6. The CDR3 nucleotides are TGCGCCAGCAGCTGGTCAGGGGGCGCGTCCTACGAGCAGTACTTC. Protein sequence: CASSWSGGASYEQYF.

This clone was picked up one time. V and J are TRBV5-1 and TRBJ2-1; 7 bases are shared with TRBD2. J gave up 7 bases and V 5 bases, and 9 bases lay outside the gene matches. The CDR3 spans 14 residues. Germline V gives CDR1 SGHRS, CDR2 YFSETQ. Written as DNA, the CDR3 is TGCGCCAGCAGTGTTAGCCGGGGGGTAAATGAGCAGTTCTTC. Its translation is CASSVSRGVNEQFF.

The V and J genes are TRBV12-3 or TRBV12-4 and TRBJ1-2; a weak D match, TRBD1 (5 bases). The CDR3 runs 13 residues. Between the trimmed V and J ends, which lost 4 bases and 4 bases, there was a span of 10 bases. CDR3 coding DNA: TGTGCCAGCAGTTCTCGGACACCCTATGGCTACACCTTC. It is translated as CASSSRTPYGYTF.

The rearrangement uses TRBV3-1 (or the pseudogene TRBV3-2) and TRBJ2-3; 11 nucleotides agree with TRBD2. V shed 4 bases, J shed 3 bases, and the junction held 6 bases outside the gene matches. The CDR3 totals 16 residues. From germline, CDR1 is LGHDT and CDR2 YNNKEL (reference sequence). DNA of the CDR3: TGTGCCAGCAGCCCTCTAGCGGGGGGCCTGACAGATACGCAGTATTTT. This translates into CASSPLAGGLTDTQYF.

CDR3 residues: CASTWRYNSPLHF. As DNA, the CDR3 is TGTGCCAGCACGTGGCGGTATAATTCACCCCTCCACTTT. The chain combines TRBV6-5 with TRBJ1-6; the D is unclear. The CDR3 has 13 amino acids. V gave up 7 bases and J gave up 4 bases, with 8 bases separating them. In germline, CDR1 is MNHEY, CDR2 SVGAGI.

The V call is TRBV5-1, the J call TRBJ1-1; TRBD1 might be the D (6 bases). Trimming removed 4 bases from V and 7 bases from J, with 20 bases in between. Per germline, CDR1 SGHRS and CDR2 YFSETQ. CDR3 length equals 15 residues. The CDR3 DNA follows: TGCGCCAGCAGCCCAGGACAGACCAGCCTTCTTGAAGCTTTCTTT. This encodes CASSPGQTSLLEAFF.

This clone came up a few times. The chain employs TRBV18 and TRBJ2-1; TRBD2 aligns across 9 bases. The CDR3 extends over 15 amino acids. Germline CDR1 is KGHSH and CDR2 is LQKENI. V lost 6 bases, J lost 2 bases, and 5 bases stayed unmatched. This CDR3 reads CASSTGLATYNEQFF. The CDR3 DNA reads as TGTGCCAGCTCGACTGGACTAGCGACCTACAATGAGCAGTTCTTC.

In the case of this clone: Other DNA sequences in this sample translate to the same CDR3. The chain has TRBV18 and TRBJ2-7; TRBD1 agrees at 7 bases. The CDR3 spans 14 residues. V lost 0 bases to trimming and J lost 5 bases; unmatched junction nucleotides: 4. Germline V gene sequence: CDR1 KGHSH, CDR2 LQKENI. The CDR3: CASSPPRDRDEQYF. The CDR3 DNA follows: TGTGCCAGCTCACCACCGAGGGACAGAGACGAGCAGTACTTC.

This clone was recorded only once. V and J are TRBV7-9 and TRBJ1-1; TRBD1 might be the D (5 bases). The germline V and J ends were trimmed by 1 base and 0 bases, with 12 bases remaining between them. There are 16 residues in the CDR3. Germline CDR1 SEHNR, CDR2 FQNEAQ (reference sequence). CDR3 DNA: TGTGCCAGCAGCTTAGATGGGGGGACGGTGAACACTGAAGCTTTCTTT. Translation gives CASSLDGGTVNTEAFF.

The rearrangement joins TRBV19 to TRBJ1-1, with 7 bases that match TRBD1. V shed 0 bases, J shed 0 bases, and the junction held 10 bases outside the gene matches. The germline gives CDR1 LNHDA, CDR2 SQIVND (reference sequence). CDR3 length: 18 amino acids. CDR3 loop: CASSIDFRTGGMNTEAFF. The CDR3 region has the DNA TGTGCCAGTAGTATAGATTTTAGGACAGGAGGAATGAACACTGAAGCTTTCTTT.

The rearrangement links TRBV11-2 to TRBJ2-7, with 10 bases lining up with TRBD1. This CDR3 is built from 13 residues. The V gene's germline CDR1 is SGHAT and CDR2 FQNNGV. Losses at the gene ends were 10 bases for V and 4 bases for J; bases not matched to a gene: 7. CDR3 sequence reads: CATQSDRGYEQYF. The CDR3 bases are TGTGCCACCCAATCGGACAGGGGGTACGAGCAGTACTTC.

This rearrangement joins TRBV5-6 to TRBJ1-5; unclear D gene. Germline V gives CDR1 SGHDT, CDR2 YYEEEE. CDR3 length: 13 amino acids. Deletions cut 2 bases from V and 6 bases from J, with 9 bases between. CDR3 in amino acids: CASSFSGGQPQHF. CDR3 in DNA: TGTGCCAGCAGCTTTTCCGGTGGTCAGCCCCAGCATTTT.